The rows below give T cell receptor beta chains drawn from one sample of a study of cytomegalovirus exposure and HLA in healthy donors. Some clones are missing from TCRdb's copy, which holds only in-frame ones; the method was immunoSEQ multiplex PCR. The repertoire holds about 99,000 clones, with around 79% as singletons. The sequenced sample consisted of PBMCs. These receptors were collected from a man between 45 and 60 years old in good health and CMV-seropositive. Both conserved end residues are part of each CDR3. A D gene is named only where the DNA matches it firmly. Expanded clones get a size class; other rows say once, few or many, or leave the size out.

>NA|TRBV29-1|TRBJ1-2|NA
CSVARDTSLLYGYTF
TGCAGCGTTGCCCGGGACACCTCACTTCTCTATGGCTACACCTTC
>NA|TRBV27|TRBJ1-2|NA
CASSLGAGFRYGYTF
TGTGCCAGCAGTTTAGGTGCGGGGTTTCGGTATGGCTACACCTTC
>NA|TRBV4-1|TRBJ1-4|medium-sized
CASSLGVFSEKLFF
TGCGCCAGCAGCCTAGGGGTTTTCAGCGAAAAACTGTTTTTT
>TRBD1|TRBV19|TRBJ2-1|NA
CASTHGTGVYNEQFF
TGTGCCAGTACTCACGGGACAGGGGTCTACAATGAGCAGTTCTTC
>TRBD1|TRBV5-1|TRBJ2-7|NA
CATRPGQGGYEQYF
TGCGCCACCCGACCGGGACAGGGAGGTTACGAGCAGTACTTC
>NA|TRBV28|TRBJ2-5|NA
CASSLGSVQETQYF
TGTGCCAGCAGTTTAGGTAGCGTCCAAGAGACCCAGTACTTC
>TRBD2|TRBV7-9|TRBJ2-1|NA
CASSLGGTSGPPLKGQFF
TGTGCCAGCAGCTTAGGGGGGACTAGCGGGCCGCCTCTCAAGGGGCAGTTCTTC
>NA|TRBV29-1|TRBJ2-2|few
CSAQGQNTGELFF
TGCAGCGCGCAGGGACAGAACACCGGGGAGCTGTTTTTT
>NA|TRBV28|TRBJ1-2|NA
CASSLSTGGAGYGYTF
TGTGCCAGCAGCCTCTCAACGGGGGGCGCAGGCTATGGCTACACCTTC
>TRBD1|TRBV6-1|TRBJ1-5|once
CASGQEYQPQHF
TGTGCCAGCGGACAGGAGTATCAGCCCCAGCATTTT
>TRBD1|TRBV10-3|TRBJ2-7|NA
CAISESAGQGVYEQYF
TGTGCCATCAGTGAGTCCGCAGGACAGGGGGTCTACGAGCAGTACTTC
>NA|TRBV6-5|TRBJ2-3|NA
CASSWSGTDTQYF
TGTGCCAGCAGTTGGAGCGGCACAGATACGCAGTATTTT
>TRBD2|TRBV5-4|TRBJ2-1|NA
CASSLGSLSGRANEQFF
TGTGCCAGCAGCTTGGGGTCCCTAAGCGGGAGGGCCAATGAGCAGTTCTTC
>TRBD1|TRBV27|TRBJ2-2|NA
CASSGTGGDSGSRELFF
TGTGCCAGCAGCGGGACAGGGGGCGATAGCGGGAGTCGGGAGCTGTTTTTT
>NA|TRBV19|TRBJ1-5|NA
CASSTRGNQPQHF
TGTGCCAGTAGTACCCGGGGAAATCAGCCCCAGCATTTT
>NA|TRBV28|TRBJ2-7|NA
CASSGQGQWF
TGTGCCAGCAGTGGACAAGGGCAGTGGTTC
>TRBD1|TRBV7-3|TRBJ2-5|NA
CASSPTGIQETQYF
TGTGCCAGCAGCCCGACAGGGATACAAGAGACCCAGTACTTC
>NA|TRBV15|TRBJ1-5|NA
CATSARPRGGGLGNQPQHF
TGTGCCACCAGCGCCCGGCCAAGGGGAGGCGGCCTTGGAAATCAGCCCCAGCATTTT
>TRBD1|TRBV7-6|TRBJ2-1|NA
CASSIPGTGNNEQFF
TGTGCCAGCAGCATTCCCGGGACAGGAAACAATGAGCAGTTCTTC
>TRBD1|TRBV19|TRBJ2-6|NA
CASSRTGDTGANVLTF
TGTGCCAGTAGCCGCACAGGGGATACTGGGGCCAACGTCCTGACTTTC
>TRBD2|TRBV10-3|TRBJ2-2|NA
CAISEGLAGVGIMVAGELFF
TGTGCCATCAGTGAGGGGCTAGCGGGAGTTGGCATAATGGTGGCCGGGGAGCTGTTTTTT
>NA|TRBV6-6|TRBJ2-7|NA
CAIGGGYEQYF
TGTGCCATCGGTGGAGGCTACGAGCAGTACTTC
>NA|TRBV10-2|TRBJ2-1|NA
CASSEDRLDSSYNEQFF
TGCGCCAGCAGTGAAGACAGGCTGGATAGCTCCTATAATGAGCAGTTCTTC
>TRBD1|TRBV15|TRBJ2-5|NA
CATSRSGTGTQETQYF
TGTGCCACCAGCAGATCGGGGACAGGGACCCAAGAGACCCAGTACTTC
>TRBD1|TRBV19|TRBJ2-7|NA
CASSIGGQGAFEQYF
TGTGCCAGTAGTATAGGAGGGCAGGGGGCCTTCGAGCAGTACTTC
>NA|TRBV29-1|TRBJ2-1|NA
CSVDLGLAIEGEQFF
TGCAGCGTTGACTTAGGGTTAGCTATAGAGGGTGAGCAGTTCTTC
>NA|TRBV19|TRBJ2-1|NA
CASSIGLAYNEQFF
TGTGCCAGTAGTATAGGGCTAGCCTACAATGAGCAGTTCTTC
>TRBD1|TRBV5-1|TRBJ2-7|NA
CASSLGDSAYEQYF
TGCGCCAGCAGCTTGGGGGACAGTGCCTACGAGCAGTACTTC
>TRBD2|TRBV6-1|TRBJ2-5|NA
CASSALLADKETQYF
TGTGCCAGCAGTGCTTTACTAGCGGACAAAGAGACCCAGTACTTC
>NA|TRBV27|TRBJ2-2|NA
CASFEAGTGELFF
TGTGCCAGCTTTGAGGCGGGGACCGGGGAGCTGTTTTTT
>TRBD2|TRBV4-2|TRBJ2-7|NA
CASSQETGLGSYEQYF
TGTGCCAGCAGCCAAGAAACCGGACTAGGATCCTACGAGCAGTACTTC
>TRBD2|TRBV5-4|TRBJ2-7|NA
CASSLVSGPSGSYEQYF
TGTGCCAGCAGCTTGGTTTCGGGGCCTAGCGGGAGTTACGAGCAGTACTTC
>NA|TRBV10-3|TRBJ1-4|NA
CAISELQGNEKLFF
TGTGCCATCAGTGAGCTGCAGGGCAATGAAAAACTGTTTTTT
>NA|TRBV4-2|TRBJ1-2|NA
CASSRSQVNYGYTF
TGTGCCAGCAGCCGAAGCCAGGTTAACTATGGCTACACCTTC
>NA|TRBV7-3|TRBJ2-3|NA
CASSFQVQDTQYF
TGTGCCAGCAGCTTTCAGGTTCAAGATACGCAGTATTTT
>NA|TRBV19|TRBJ2-1|few
CASAGVGGEQFF
TGTGCCAGCGCAGGCGTGGGGGGTGAGCAGTTCTTC
>TRBD1|TRBV29-1|TRBJ1-2|NA
CSVQITGGHTYGYTF
TGCAGCGTCCAAATAACAGGGGGGCATACCTATGGCTACACCTTC
>NA|TRBV2|TRBJ1-1|few
CASSGWLPEDTEAFF
TGTGCCAGCAGTGGTTGGTTACCTGAGGACACTGAAGCTTTCTTT
>TRBD1|TRBV9|TRBJ1-5|NA
CASSGTGGGQPQHF
TGTGCCAGCAGCGGGACAGGGGGAGGTCAGCCCCAGCATTTT
>NA|TRBV6-1|TRBJ2-7|NA
CASSGPSPSYEQYF
TGTGCCAGCAGTGGTCCGAGCCCTTCCTACGAGCAGTACTTC
>NA|TRBV28|TRBJ1-5|NA
CASTEEPNNQPQHF
TGTGCCAGCACCGAAGAGCCAAACAATCAGCCCCAGCATTTT
>NA|TRBV7-9|TRBJ1-3|few
CASSGRVSGNTIYF
TGTGCCAGCAGCGGGAGGGTTTCTGGAAACACCATATATTTT
>TRBD2|TRBV6-5|TRBJ2-3|few
CASSPSGSRTDTQYF
TGTGCCAGCAGCCCTAGCGGGAGTCGCACAGATACGCAGTATTTT
>NA|TRBV15|TRBJ1-2|NA
CATSRDQGSPGYTF
TGTGCCACCAGCAGAGATCAAGGGAGTCCGGGCTACACCTTC
>TRBD1|TRBV2|TRBJ1-2|NA
CASSAGQFYGYTF
TGTGCCAGCAGCGCGGGACAGTTCTATGGCTACACCTTC
>TRBD2|TRBV7-6|TRBJ2-1|few
CASSSQRGGFGNEQFF
TGTGCCAGCAGCTCCCAACGGGGGGGTTTTGGAAATGAGCAGTTCTTC
>TRBD2|TRBV28|TRBJ2-1|once
CASRKTSGRFNEQFF
TGTGCCAGCAGAAAGACTAGCGGGAGGTTCAATGAGCAGTTCTTC
>TRBD1|TRBV19|TRBJ1-5|NA
CASSTRGISNQPQHF
TGTGCCAGTAGTACCAGGGGGATAAGCAATCAGCCCCAGCATTTT
>TRBD1|TRBV7-9|TRBJ1-4|few
CASSHRGLNEKLFF
TGTGCCAGCAGCCACAGGGGGCTGAATGAAAAACTGTTTTTT
>NA|TRBV2|TRBJ2-4|NA
CASSTDTLAKNIQYF
TGTGCCAGCAGTACAGACACTCTAGCCAAAAACATTCAGTACTTC
>TRBD1|TRBV30|TRBJ1-1|NA
CAWKDRAAFF
TGTGCCTGGAAGGACAGGGCAGCTTTCTTT
>NA|TRBV18|TRBJ2-3|NA
CASSLADRTDTQYF
TGTGCCAGCTCACTAGCGGACCGCACAGATACGCAGTATTTT
>TRBD2|TRBV6-5|TRBJ2-5|once
CASSYTLAGVQETQYF
TGTGCCAGCAGTTACACCCTAGCGGGAGTGCAAGAGACCCAGTACTTC
>TRBD2|TRBV7-9|TRBJ2-7|NA
CASSSQPGTSGFTAYEQYF
TGTGCCAGCAGCTCTCAACCCGGGACTAGCGGTTTTACTGCCTACGAGCAGTACTTC
>TRBD2|TRBV2|TRBJ2-1|NA
CASSDLTGGRENEQFF
TGTGCCAGCAGTGACTTAACGGGAGGACGGGAGAATGAGCAGTTCTTC